This T cell receptor (beta chain) was sequenced during a study of breast tumors, draining lymph nodes, adjacent tissues. V gave up 5 bases and J gave up 1 base; unmatched junction bases: 3. The CDR3 sequence is 15 residues long. Germline values: CDR1 MNHEY, CDR2 SVGAGI. Remarks on this clonotype: The antigen remains undetermined. A much more abundant neighbour one base away suggests this may be a read error.

Breast cancer patients provided tissue from their axillary draining lymph nodes. The study, taken as a whole, reports: Data only fit, rather than demonstrated, lymph node origin of most tumor T cells. The data were judged consistent with most tumor T cells coming from lymph node and expanding in tumor. Tumor repertoires ranked between lymph nodes and nontumor tissue in diversity, with V and J gene preferences. Luminal-like breast cancer showed significantly greater tumor-nontumor repertoire similarity than basal-like breast cancer did.

Using its own MiXCR run on the multiplex PCR reads, TCRdb lists one record per CDR3 protein. The table records 120,000 to 150,000 distinct CDR3 sequences, less than 35% of them present only once. The TCR sequence derives from a female donor with breast cancer. Some clones in this sample may be carry-over from other donors' samples. The genes are TRBV6-5 and TRBJ2-2; 8 bases are shared with TRBD1. Sequenced input: axillary lymph node tissue. Here the CDR3 reads CASSHGTGNTGELFF. CDR3 bases: TGTGCCAGCAGTCATGGGACAGGGAACACCGGGGAGCTGTTTTTT.